The rows below give T cell receptor beta chains drawn from one sample of a study of T cells after yellow fever vaccination. Using its own MiXCR run on the 5' RACE reads, TCRdb lists one record per CDR3 protein. The sample holds over 250,000 distinct CDR3 sequences; approximately 4% are singletons and the top ten take 20% to 25%. The sample was PBMCs, taken 5 days after the yellow fever booster vaccination. These receptors were taken from a man aged 18 to 30 who received the YFV17D yellow fever vaccine. CDR3s include the opening cysteine and the closing phenylalanine or tryptophan. The D gene is left open where the match is weak. For some rows the clone size is stated as once, few or many, or as a class when expanded; others skip it.

j_call cdr3_length d_call v_call clone_size cdr3_nt cdr3_aa
TRBJ2-5 15 NA TRBV7-8 NA TGTGCCAGCAGCTTAGGGAGACAGGCACAAGAGACCCAGTACTTC CASSLGRQAQETQYF
TRBJ1-5 12 NA TRBV5-6 NA TGTGCCAGCAGCGTCGTTAATCAGCCCCAGCATTTT CASSVVNQPQHF
TRBJ1-1 16 NA TRBV12-3/TRBV12-4 many TGTGCCAGCAGCCTCGTACCGACAGAAGAGAACACTGAAGCTTTCTTT CASSLVPTEENTEAFF
TRBJ2-1 19 TRBD2 TRBV11-2 many TGTGCCAGCAGCTCCCGTGGGACTAGCGGGGGGTATAAGGTCAATGAGCAGTTCTTC CASSSRGTSGGYKVNEQFF
TRBJ1-5 15 NA TRBV5-1 few TGCGCCAGCAGCTTGGCAGGTCAGTCTCCTCAGCCCCAGCATTTT CASSLAGQSPQPQHF
TRBJ2-5 16 NA TRBV12-3/TRBV12-4 NA TGTGCCAGCAGTTTGCGGGACAGATTGTACCAAGAGACCCAGTACTTC CASSLRDRLYQETQYF
TRBJ2-6 17 TRBD1 TRBV7-2 NA TGTGCCAGCAGCTTATCTAGGGGGCCGGCTGGGGCCAACGTCCTGACTTTC CASSLSRGPAGANVLTF
TRBJ2-5 19 TRBD2 TRBV7-9 NA TGTGCCAGCAGCTTCGCCGGGACTAGCGGGGGGGCGGCGAAGGAGACCCAGTACTTC CASSFAGTSGGAAKETQYF
TRBJ2-2 16 TRBD1 TRBV3-1 NA TGTGCCAGCAGCCTTCGACAGGGGGCGGTCACCGGGGAGCTGTTTTTT CASSLRQGAVTGELFF
TRBJ1-2 17 TRBD1 TRBV9 NA TGTGCCAGCAGCGCTCCGGCTGCGGGGACAGGGGGCTGGGGCTACACCTTC CASSAPAAGTGGWGYTF
TRBJ2-4 16 TRBD2 TRBV6-4 many TGTGCCAGCAGTGCTGAAGCGGGGTTAGCCAAAAACATTCAGTACTTC CASSAEAGLAKNIQYF
TRBJ1-2 14 NA TRBV4-3 many TGCGCCAGCAGCCAGGGGCTAGGTGGCTATGGCTACACCTTC CASSQGLGGYGYTF
TRBJ2-6 14 NA TRBV20-1 many TGCAGTGCTAGAGACATAGATGGGGCCAACGTCCTGACTTTC CSARDIDGANVLTF
TRBJ1-5 15 TRBD1 TRBV12-3/TRBV12-4 few TGTGCCAGCAGTCCTGCACAGGGGGCGAATCAGCCCCAGCATTTT CASSPAQGANQPQHF
TRBJ2-1 13 NA TRBV5-4 many TGTGCCAGCAGCGGGGACAACCACAATGAGCAGTTCTTC CASSGDNHNEQFF
TRBJ1-3 13 NA TRBV5-1 NA TGCGCCAGCAGCTCCTCCCAGGGAAACACCATATATTTT CASSSSQGNTIYF
TRBJ2-1 12 NA TRBV3-1 NA TGTGCCAGTTCCGCCAGAAACAATGAGCAGTTCTTC CASSARNNEQFF
TRBJ2-5 13 NA TRBV10-1 many TGCGCCAGCAGTGAGTCAGGGATAGAGACCCAGTACTTC CASSESGIETQYF
TRBJ1-1 16 TRBD1 TRBV11-2 many TGTGCCAGCAGCTTAGTAATGGGACAGCCGAACACTGAAGCTTTCTTT CASSLVMGQPNTEAFF
TRBJ1-1 16 TRBD1 TRBV6-5 few TGTGCCAGCAGTTATCACAGGGGGATGATGAACACTGAAGCTTTCTTT CASSYHRGMMNTEAFF
TRBJ2-3 16 TRBD2 TRBV5-1 NA TGCGCCAGCAGCCTGGGACTAGCGGAGAGCACAGATACGCAGTATTTT CASSLGLAESTDTQYF
TRBJ2-6 15 NA TRBV20-1 NA TGCAGTGCTACTCAAACGGGCTCTGGGGCCAACGTCCTGACTTTC CSATQTGSGANVLTF
TRBJ2-2 14 NA TRBV7-9 few TGTGCCAGCAGCTTCTTCGGGCAATCCGGGGAGCTGTTTTTT CASSFFGQSGELFF
TRBJ1-2 14 NA TRBV24-1 few TGTGCCACCAGTGAGGGTGGAATGTCGGTGGGCTACACCTTC CATSEGGMSVGYTF
TRBJ1-1 17 NA TRBV3-1 NA TGTGCCAGCAGCCAAGATTTTATTGGGGGCATAAACACTGAAGCTTTCTTT CASSQDFIGGINTEAFF
TRBJ1-1 14 TRBD1 TRBV5-1 few TGCGCCAGCAGCTTGGAGCAGGGGGACGATGAAGCTTTCTTT CASSLEQGDDEAFF
TRBJ1-1 14 NA TRBV7-3 many TGTGCCAGCAGCCCCCTCGGCATAGACACTGAAGCTTTCTTT CASSPLGIDTEAFF
TRBJ1-2 13 NA TRBV14 NA TGTGCCAGCAGCCCCGGACTTTACTATGGCTACACCTTC CASSPGLYYGYTF
TRBJ1-4 14 TRBD1 TRBV10-3 NA TGTGCCATCAGTAAGGACAGGGGCGAGGAAAAACTGTTTTTT CAISKDRGEEKLFF
TRBJ2-1 17 TRBD2 TRBV18 many TGTGCCAGCTCACCATTCTCCGGGACTAGCTCCTACAATGAGCAGTTCTTC CASSPFSGTSSYNEQFF
TRBJ2-1 13 TRBD1 TRBV25-1 NA TGTACCAGCAGTGAACGATTCCGGGACAGGGTATTCTTC CTSSERFRDRVFF
TRBJ1-1 13 NA TRBV30 many TGTGCCTGGAGTGTGGCTTTGAGCACTGAAGCTTTCTTT CAWSVALSTEAFF
TRBJ1-1 16 TRBD1 TRBV5-1 few TGCGCCAGCAGCTCTTCAGGGGGAGGAGGTAACACTGAAGCTTTCTTT CASSSSGGGGNTEAFF
TRBJ1-2 14 TRBD1 TRBV7-2 few TGTGCCAGCAGCCCCCTACAGGGGTTCGATGGCTACACCTTC CASSPLQGFDGYTF
TRBJ2-5 15 TRBD1 TRBV7-9 few TGTGCCAGCAGCTTAGGGGACAGCGGCCAAGAGACCCAGTACTTC CASSLGDSGQETQYF
TRBJ2-7 12 NA TRBV7-9 few TGTGCCAGCAGCCCAGACAGCCCCGAGCAGTACTTC CASSPDSPEQYF
TRBJ1-1 14 NA TRBV27 NA TGTGCCAGCAGTCCCATAGGACTGAACACTGAAGCTTTCTTT CASSPIGLNTEAFF
TRBJ2-2 12 NA TRBV30 few TGTGCCTGGAGTAGGTTTACCGGGGAGCTGTTTTTT CAWSRFTGELFF
TRBJ2-5 15 NA TRBV27 NA TGTGCCAGCAGTGGTGGGACGGGGCGAACGGAGACCCAGTACTTC CASSGGTGRTETQYF
TRBJ2-5 16 NA TRBV7-9 few TGTGCCAGCAGCTTAGATCCGGCTGCTGCTTGGGAGACCCAGTACTTC CASSLDPAAAWETQYF
TRBJ2-3 17 TRBD1 TRBV15 NA TGTGCCACCAGCAGAGATCGTTGGACATCAGGGGGAGATACGCAGTATTTT CATSRDRWTSGGDTQYF
TRBJ1-1 12 NA TRBV20-1 many TGCAGTGCGGGGAAACCGAACACTGAAGCTTTCTTT CSAGKPNTEAFF
TRBJ1-1 14 TRBD1 TRBV28 NA TGTGCCTCGGGGGACAGGGGATCTGTGGCTGAAGCTTTCTTT CASGDRGSVAEAFF
TRBJ2-1 14 NA TRBV6-2/TRBV6-3 NA TGTGCCAGCAGCCCGTGGAGCTCCTACAATGAGCAGTTCTTC CASSPWSSYNEQFF